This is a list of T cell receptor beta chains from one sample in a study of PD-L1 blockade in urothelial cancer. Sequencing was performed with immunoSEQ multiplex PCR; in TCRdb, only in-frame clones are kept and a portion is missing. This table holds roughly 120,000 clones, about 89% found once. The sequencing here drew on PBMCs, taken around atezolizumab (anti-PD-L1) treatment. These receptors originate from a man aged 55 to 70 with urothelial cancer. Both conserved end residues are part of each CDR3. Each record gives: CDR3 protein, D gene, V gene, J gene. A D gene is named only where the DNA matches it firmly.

CASSIEAMRFYGYTF	.	TRBV19	TRBJ1-2
CATKTGPAALTYEQYF	.	TRBV19	TRBJ2-7
CASSFPGSNTEAFF	.	TRBV11-2	TRBJ1-1
CASRPGLANSYEQYF	TRBD2	TRBV7-2	TRBJ2-7
CASSENGGGGSTDTQYF	.	TRBV6-1	TRBJ2-3
CASSFELGAAGELFF	.	TRBV7-3	TRBJ2-2
CASSRSAGNEKLFF	.	TRBV5-1	TRBJ1-4
CASSLALFGHGSTDTQYF	.	TRBV7-8	TRBJ2-3
CASHSESYNEQFF	.	TRBV27	TRBJ2-1
CASSVIPENTEAFF	.	TRBV9	TRBJ1-1
CASSLRDQPQHF	.	TRBV7-2	TRBJ1-5
CASSPVTGRSYEQYF	.	TRBV5-1	TRBJ2-7
CASSLEAGAREQYF	TRBD2	TRBV7-9	TRBJ2-7
CASGRGGATNEKLFF	.	TRBV28	TRBJ1-4
CASSLLAGAYGNTIYF	.	TRBV7-6	TRBJ1-3
CAWSSGRYEQYF	TRBD2	TRBV30	TRBJ2-7
CASSPRLAEISTDTQYF	TRBD2	TRBV18	TRBJ2-3